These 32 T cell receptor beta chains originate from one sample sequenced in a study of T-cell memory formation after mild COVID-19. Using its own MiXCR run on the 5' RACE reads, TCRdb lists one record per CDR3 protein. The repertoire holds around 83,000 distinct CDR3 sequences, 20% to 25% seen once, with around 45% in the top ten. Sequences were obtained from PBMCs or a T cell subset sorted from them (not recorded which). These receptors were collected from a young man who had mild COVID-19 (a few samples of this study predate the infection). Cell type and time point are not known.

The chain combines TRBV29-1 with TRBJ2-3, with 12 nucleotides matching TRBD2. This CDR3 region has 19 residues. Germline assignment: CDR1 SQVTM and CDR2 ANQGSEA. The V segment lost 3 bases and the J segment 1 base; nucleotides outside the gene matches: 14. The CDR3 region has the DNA TGCAGCGTTGACGCCGCTGACCTAGCGGGGGGGCGGGGCACAGATACGCAGTATTTT. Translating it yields CSVDAADLAGGRGTDTQYF.

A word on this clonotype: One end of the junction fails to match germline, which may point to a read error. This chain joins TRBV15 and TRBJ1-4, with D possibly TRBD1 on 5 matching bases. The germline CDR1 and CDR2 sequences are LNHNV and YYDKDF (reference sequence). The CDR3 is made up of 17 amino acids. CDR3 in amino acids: CSTSRDRPGRNNEKLFF. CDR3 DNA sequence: TGTTCCACCAGCAGAGATCGCCCGGGACGTAATAATGAAAAACTGTTTTTT. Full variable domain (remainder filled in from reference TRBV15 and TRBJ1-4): DAMVIQNPRYQVTQFGKPVTLSCSQTLNHNVMYWYQQKSSQAPKLLFHYYDKDFNNEADTPDNFQSRRPNTSFCFLDIRSPGLGDTAMYLCSTSRDRPGRNNEKLFFGSGTQLSVL.

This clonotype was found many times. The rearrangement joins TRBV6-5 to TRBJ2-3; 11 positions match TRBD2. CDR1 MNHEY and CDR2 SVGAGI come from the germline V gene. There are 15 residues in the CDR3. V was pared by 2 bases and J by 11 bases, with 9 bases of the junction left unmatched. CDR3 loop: CASSYLAGGDLGQYF. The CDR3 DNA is TGTGCCAGCAGTTACCTAGCGGGGGGAGATTTGGGGCAGTATTTT.

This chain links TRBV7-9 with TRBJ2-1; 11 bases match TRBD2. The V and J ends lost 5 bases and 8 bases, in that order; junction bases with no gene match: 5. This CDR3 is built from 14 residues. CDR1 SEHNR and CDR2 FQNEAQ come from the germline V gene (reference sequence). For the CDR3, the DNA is TGTGCCAGCAGCGTTAGCGGGGGGGCGCATGAGCAGTTCTTC. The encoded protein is CASSVSGGAHEQFF.

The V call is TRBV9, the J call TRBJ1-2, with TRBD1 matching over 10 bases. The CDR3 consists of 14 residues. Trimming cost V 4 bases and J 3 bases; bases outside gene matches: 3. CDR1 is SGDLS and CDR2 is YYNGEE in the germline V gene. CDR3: CASSLGTGDYGYTF. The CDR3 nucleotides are TGTGCCAGCAGCCTCGGGACAGGGGACTATGGCTACACCTTC.

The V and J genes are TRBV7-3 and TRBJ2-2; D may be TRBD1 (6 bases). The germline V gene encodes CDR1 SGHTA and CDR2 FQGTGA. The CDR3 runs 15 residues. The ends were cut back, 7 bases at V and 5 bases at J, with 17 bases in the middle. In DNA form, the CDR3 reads TGTGCCAGCAACCTCGGGCAGGGGCTGACCGGGGAGCTGTTTTTT. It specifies CASNLGQGLTGELFF.

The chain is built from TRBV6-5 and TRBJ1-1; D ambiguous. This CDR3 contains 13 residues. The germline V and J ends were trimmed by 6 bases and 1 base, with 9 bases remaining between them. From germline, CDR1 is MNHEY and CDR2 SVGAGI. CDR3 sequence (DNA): TGTGCCAGCAGATCGGACGGGAACACTGAAGCTTTCTTT. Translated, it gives CASRSDGNTEAFF.

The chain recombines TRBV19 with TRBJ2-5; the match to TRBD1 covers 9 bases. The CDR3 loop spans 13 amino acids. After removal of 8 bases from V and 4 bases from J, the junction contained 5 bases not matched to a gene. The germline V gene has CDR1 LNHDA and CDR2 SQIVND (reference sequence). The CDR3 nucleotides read TGTGCCAGTGGATACAGGGGGCGAGAGACCCAGTACTTC. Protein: CASGYRGRETQYF. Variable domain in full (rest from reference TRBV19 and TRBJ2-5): DGGITQSPKYLFRKEGQNVTLSCEQNLNHDAMYWYRQDPGQGLRLIYYSQIVNDFQKGDIAEGYSVSREKKESFPLTVTSAQKNPTAFYLCASGYRGRETQYFGPGTRLLVL.

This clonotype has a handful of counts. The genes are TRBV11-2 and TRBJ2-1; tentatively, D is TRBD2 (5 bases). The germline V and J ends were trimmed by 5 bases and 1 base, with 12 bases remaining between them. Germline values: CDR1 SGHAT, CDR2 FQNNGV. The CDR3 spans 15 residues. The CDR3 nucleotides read TGTGCCAGCAGCGCCTCAGGAGGATCCTACAATGAGCAGTTCTTC. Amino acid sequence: CASSASGGSYNEQFF. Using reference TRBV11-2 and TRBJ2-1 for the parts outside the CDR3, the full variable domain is EAGVAQSPRYKIIEKRQSVAFWCNPISGHATLYWYQQILGQGPKLLIQFQNNGVVDDSQLPKDRFSAERLKGVDSTLKIQPAKLEDSAVYLCASSASGGSYNEQFFGPGTRLTVL.

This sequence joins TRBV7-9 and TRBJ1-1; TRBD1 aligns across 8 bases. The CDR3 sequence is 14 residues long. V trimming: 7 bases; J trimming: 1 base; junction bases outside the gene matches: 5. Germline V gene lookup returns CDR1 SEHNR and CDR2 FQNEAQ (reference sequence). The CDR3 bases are TGTGCCAGCAACCCAGGGACAGGGAACACTGAAGCTTTCTTT. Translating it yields CASNPGTGNTEAFF. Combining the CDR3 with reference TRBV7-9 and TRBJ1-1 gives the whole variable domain DTGVSQNPRHKITKRGQNVTFRCDPISEHNRLYWYRQTLGQGPEFLTYFQNEAQLEKSRLLSDRFSAERPKGSFSTLEIQRTEQGDSAMYLCASNPGTGNTEAFFGQGTRLTVV.

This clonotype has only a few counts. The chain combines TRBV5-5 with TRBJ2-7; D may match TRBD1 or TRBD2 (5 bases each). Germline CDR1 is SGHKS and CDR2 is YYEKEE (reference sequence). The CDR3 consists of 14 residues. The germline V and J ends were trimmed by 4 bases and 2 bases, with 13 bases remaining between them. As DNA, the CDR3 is TGTGCCAGCAGCCCATGGGACGGAGCCTACGAGCAGTACGTC. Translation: CASSPWDGAYEQYV.

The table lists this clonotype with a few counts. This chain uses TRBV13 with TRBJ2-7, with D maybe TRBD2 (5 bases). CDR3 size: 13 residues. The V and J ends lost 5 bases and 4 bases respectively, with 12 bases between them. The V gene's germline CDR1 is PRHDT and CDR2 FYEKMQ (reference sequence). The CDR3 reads CASSPGLKYEQYF. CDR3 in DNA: TGTGCCAGCAGCCCAGGACTTAAATACGAGCAGTACTTC. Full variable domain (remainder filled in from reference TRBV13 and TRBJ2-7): AAGVIQSPRHLIKEKRETATLKCYPIPRHDTVYWYQQGPGQDPQFLISFYEKMQSDKGSIPDRFSAQQFSDYHSELNMSSLELGDSALYFCASSPGLKYEQYFGPGTRLTVT.

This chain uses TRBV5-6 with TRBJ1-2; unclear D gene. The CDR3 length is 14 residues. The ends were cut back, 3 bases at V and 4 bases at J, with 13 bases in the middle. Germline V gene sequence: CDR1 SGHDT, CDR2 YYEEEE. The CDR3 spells CASSWGGPAYGYTF. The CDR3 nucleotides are TGTGCCAGCAGCTGGGGTGGGCCCGCCTATGGCTACACCTTC.

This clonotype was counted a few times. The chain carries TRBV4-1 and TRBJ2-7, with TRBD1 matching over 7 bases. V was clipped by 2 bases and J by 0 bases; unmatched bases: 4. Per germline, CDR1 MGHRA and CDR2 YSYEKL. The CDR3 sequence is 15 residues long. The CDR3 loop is CASSQTGDISYEQYF. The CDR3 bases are TGCGCCAGCAGCCAAACAGGGGATATCTCCTACGAGCAGTACTTC.

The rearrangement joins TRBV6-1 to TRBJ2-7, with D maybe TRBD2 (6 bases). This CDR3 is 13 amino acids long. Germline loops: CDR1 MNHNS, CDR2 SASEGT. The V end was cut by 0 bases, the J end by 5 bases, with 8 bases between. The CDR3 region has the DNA TGTGCCAGCAGTGAAGCAAGGGAGGACGAGCAGTACTTC. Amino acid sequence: CASSEAREDEQYF.

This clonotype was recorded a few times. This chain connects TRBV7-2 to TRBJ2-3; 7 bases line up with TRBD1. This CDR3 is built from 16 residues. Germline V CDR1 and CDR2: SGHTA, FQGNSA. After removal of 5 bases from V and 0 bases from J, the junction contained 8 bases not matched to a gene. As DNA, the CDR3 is TGTGCCAGCAGCGTTACAGGGGCCTTCAGCACAGATACGCAGTATTTT. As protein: CASSVTGAFSTDTQYF.

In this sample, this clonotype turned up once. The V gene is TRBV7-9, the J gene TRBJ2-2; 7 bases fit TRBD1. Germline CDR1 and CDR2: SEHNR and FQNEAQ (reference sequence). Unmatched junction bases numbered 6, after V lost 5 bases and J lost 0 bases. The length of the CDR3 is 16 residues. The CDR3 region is CASSTLGTANTGELFF. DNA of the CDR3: TGTGCCAGCAGCACCCTTGGGACAGCGAACACCGGGGAGCTGTTTTTT. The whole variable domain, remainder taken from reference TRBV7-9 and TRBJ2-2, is DTGVSQNPRHKITKRGQNVTFRCDPISEHNRLYWYRQTLGQGPEFLTYFQNEAQLEKSRLLSDRFSAERPKGSFSTLEIQRTEQGDSAMYLCASSTLGTANTGELFFGEGSRLTVL.

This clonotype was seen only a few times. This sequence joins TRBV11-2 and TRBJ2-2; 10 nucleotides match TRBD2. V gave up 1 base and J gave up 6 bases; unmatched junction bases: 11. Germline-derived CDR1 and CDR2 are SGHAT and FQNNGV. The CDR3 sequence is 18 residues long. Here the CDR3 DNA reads TGTGCCAGCAGCTTAGCGGGACCGGGACTAGCGTGGCCCGGGGAGCTGTTTTTT. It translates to CASSLAGPGLAWPGELFF.

DNA of the CDR3: TGTGCCAGCAGCTTAGATTACAATGAGCAGTTCTTC. This sequence encodes CASSLDYNEQFF. The chain joins TRBV7-6 to TRBJ2-1; D not resolved. Germline V gene lookup returns CDR1 SGHVS and CDR2 FNYEAQ. The CDR3 extends over 12 amino acids. The V and J ends lost 1 base and 4 bases respectively, with 2 bases between them.

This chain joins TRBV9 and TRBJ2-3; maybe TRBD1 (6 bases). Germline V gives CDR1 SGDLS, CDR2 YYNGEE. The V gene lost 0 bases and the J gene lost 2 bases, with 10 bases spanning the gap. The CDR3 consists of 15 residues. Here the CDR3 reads CASSVVQGPTDTQYF. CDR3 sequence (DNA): TGTGCCAGCAGCGTAGTACAGGGCCCCACAGATACGCAGTATTTT.

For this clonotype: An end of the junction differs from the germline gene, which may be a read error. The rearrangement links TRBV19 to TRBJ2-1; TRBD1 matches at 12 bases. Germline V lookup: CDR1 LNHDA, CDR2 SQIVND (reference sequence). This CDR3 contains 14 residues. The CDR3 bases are TGTGCCAGTAGCACCGGGACAGGGGGCTATGAGCAGGTCTTC. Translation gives CASSTGTGGYEQVF.

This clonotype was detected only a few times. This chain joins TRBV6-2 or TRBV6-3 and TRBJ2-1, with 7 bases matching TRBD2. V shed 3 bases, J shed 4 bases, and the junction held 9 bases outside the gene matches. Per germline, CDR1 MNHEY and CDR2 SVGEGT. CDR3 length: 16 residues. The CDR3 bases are TGTGCCAGCAGTTATTGGGGAGGGAGCTCTTACAATGAGCAGTTCTTC. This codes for CASSYWGGSSYNEQFF.

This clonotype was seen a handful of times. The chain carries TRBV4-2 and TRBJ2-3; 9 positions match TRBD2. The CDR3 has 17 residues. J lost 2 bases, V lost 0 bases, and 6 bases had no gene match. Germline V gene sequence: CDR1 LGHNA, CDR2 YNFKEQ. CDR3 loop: CASSQDRSGGPTDTQYF. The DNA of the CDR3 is TGTGCCAGCAGCCAAGATAGAAGCGGGGGGCCCACAGATACGCAGTATTTT.

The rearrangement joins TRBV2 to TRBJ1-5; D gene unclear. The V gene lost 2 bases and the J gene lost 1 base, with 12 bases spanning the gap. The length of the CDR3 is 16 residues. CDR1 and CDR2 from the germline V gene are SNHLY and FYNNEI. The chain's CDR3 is CASSERLPRSNQPQHF. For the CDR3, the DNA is TGTGCCAGCAGTGAAAGGCTTCCCCGCAGCAATCAGCCCCAGCATTTT. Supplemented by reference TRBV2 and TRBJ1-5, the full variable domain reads EPEVTQTPSHQVTQMGQEVILRCVPISNHLYFYWYRQILGQKVEFLVSFYNNEISEKSEIFDDQFSVERPDGSNFTLKIRSTKLEDSAMYFCASSERLPRSNQPQHFGDGTRLSIL.

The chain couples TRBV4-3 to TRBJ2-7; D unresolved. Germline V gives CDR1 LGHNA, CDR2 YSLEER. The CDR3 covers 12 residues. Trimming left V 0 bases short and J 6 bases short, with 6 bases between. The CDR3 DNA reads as TGCGCCAGCAGCCAAGATCTGAGCGAGCAGTACTTC. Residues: CASSQDLSEQYF.

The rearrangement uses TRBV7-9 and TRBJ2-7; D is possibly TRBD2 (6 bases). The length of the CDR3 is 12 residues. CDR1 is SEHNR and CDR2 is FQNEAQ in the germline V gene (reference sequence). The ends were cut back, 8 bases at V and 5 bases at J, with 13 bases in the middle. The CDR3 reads CASQREVNEQYF. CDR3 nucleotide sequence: TGTGCCAGCCAGAGGGAGGTGAACGAGCAGTACTTC.

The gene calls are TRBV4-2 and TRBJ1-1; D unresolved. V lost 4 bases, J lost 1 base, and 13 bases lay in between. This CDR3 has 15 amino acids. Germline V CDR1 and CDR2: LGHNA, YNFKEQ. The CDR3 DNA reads TGTGCCAGCAGCCGGACGGTCGGGCGGAACACTGAAGCTTTCTTT. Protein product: CASSRTVGRNTEAFF.

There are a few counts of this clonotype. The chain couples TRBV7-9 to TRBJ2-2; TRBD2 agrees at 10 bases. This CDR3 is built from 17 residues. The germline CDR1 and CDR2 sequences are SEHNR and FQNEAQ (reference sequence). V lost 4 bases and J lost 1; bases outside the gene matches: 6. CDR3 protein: CASSSHRTSGNTGELFF. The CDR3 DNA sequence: TGTGCCAGCAGCTCACACCGGACTAGCGGGAACACCGGGGAGCTGTTTTTT.

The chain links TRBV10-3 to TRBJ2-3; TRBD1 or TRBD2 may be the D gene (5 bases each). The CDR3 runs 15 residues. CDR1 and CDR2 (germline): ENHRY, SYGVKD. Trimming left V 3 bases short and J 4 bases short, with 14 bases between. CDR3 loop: CAISDRDDPPDTQYF. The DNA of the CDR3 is TGTGCCATCAGTGACAGGGACGACCCCCCAGATACGCAGTATTTT.

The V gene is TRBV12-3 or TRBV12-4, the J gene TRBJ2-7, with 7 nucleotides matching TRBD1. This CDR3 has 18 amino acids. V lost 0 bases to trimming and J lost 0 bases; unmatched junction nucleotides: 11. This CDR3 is CASSLATGPRGPSYEQYF. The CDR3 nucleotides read TGTGCCAGCAGTTTAGCGACAGGGCCCAGGGGTCCCTCCTACGAGCAGTACTTC.

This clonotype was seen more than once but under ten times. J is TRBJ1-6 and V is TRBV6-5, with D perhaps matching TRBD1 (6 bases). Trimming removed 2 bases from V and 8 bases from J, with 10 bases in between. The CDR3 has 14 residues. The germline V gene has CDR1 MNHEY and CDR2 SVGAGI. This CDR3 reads CASSYGGADSPLHF. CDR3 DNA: TGTGCCAGCAGTTACGGGGGCGCAGATTCACCCCTCCACTTT.

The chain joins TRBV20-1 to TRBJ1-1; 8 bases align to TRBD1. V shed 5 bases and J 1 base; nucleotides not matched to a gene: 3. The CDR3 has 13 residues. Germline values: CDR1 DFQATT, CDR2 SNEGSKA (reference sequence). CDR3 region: CSAEDRANTEAFF. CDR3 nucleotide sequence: TGCAGTGCTGAGGACAGGGCGAACACTGAAGCTTTCTTT.